This T cell receptor beta chain was identified in a study of beta chain features in type 1 diabetes. The authors obtained over 95% purity in all sorted populations. The CDR3 spans 16 residues. From germline, CDR1 is SEHNR and CDR2 FQNEAQ (reference sequence). Trimming took 4 bases from V and 1 from J; bases not matched to a gene: 8. Of note for this clone: Its cognate antigen is unknown.

Whole-study results and caveats: Healthy donors had naive, central memory and Treg TCRB repertoires that appeared less similar than those seen among patients. Within each of all four CD4+ subsets, Type 1 diabetes patients had TCRB CDR3s that were moderately but significantly shorter. Cells with high TCR expression could be over-represented when cDNA is sequenced.

Investigators reverse transcribed all isolated RNA, so they sequenced expressed TCRB transcripts. Sequencing of naive, central memory and regulatory T cell samples gave an average of approximately 3.5 million reads. The assay was immunoSEQ multiplex PCR, and TCRdb's table has in-frame clones only and misses some. Here the sample spans about 740,000 clones, 13% being singletons. The genes are TRBV7-9 and TRBJ2-5; 8 bases line up with TRBD1. The sample was naive CD4+ T cells from blood. This clonotype originated in a young man with type 1 diabetes. The CDR3 nucleotides read TGTGCCAGCAGCTCACCACCGGACAGGGTCCAAGAGACCCAGTACTTC. This codes for CASSSPPDRVQETQYF.